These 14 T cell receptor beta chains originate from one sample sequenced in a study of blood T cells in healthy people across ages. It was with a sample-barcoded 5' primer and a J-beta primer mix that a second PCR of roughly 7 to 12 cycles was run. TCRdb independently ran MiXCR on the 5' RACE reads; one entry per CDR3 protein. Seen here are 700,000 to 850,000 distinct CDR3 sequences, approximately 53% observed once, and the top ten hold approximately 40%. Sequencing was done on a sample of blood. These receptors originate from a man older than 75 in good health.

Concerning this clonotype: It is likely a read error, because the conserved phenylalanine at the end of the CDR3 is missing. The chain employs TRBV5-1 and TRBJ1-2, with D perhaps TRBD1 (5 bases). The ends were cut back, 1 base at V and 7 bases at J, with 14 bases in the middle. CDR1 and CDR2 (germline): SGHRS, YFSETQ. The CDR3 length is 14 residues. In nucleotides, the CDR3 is TGCGCCAGCAGCTTGACGGCGGGGCAGTGTGGCTACACCATC. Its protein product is CASSLTAGQCGYTI.

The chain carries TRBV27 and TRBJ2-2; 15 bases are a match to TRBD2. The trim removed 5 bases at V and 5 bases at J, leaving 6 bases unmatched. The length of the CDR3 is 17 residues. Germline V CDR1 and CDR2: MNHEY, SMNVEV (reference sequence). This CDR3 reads CASSPGLAGGPTGELFF. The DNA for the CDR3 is TGTGCCAGCAGTCCTGGACTAGCGGGAGGGCCTACCGGGGAGCTGTTTTTT.

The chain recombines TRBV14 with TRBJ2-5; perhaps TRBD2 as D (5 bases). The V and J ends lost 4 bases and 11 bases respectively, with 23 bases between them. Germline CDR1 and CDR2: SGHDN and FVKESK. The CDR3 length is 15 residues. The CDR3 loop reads CASSPEEGEGLKQYF. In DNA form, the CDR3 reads TGTGCCAGCAGCCCGGAAGAGGGAGAGGGCTTGAAGCAGTACTTC.

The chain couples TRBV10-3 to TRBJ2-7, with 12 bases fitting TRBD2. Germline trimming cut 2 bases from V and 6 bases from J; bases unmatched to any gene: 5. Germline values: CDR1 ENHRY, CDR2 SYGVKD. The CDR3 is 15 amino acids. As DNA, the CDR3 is TGTGCCATCAGTGAGAGGGCTAGCGGGAGGGGCGAGCAGTACTTC. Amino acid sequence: CAISERASGRGEQYF.

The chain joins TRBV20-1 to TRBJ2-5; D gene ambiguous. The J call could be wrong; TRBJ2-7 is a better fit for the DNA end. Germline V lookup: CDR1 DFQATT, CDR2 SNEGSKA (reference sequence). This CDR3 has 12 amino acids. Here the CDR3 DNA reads TGCAGTGCTGGTCCCTCCTTATACGAGCAGTACTTC. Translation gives CSAGPSLYEQYF.

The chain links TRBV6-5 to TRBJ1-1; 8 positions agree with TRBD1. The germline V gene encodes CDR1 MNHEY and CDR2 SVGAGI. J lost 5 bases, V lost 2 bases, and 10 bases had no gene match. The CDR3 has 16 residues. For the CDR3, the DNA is TGTGCCAGCAGTTACGCGGACAGGGTCGGGGGTACTGAAGCTTTCTTT. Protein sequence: CASSYADRVGGTEAFF.

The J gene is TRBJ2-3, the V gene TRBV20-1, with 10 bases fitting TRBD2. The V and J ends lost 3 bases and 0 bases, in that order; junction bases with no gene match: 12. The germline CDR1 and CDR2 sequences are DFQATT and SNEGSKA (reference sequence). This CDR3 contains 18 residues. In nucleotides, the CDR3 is TGCAGTGCTAGTGTCCCCCCTACTAGCGGGGCTAGCACAGATACGCAGTATTTT. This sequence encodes CSASVPPTSGASTDTQYF.

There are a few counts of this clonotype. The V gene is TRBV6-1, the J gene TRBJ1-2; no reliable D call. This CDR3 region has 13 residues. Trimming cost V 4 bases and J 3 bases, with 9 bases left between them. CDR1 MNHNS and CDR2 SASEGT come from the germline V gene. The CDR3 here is CASSVSTYYGYTF. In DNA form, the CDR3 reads TGTGCCAGCAGTGTGTCGACTTACTATGGCTACACCTTC.

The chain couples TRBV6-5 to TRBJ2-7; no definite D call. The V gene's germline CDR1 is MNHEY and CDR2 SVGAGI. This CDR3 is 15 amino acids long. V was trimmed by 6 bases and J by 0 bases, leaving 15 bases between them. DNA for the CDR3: TGTGCCAGCAGCAAAGGACGTACCAACTCCTACGAGCAGTACTTC. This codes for CASSKGRTNSYEQYF.

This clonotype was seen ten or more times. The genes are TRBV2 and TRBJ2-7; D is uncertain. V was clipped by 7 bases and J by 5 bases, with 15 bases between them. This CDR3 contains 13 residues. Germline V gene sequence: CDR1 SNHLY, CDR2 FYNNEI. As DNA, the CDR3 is TGTGCCAGCACTGTTGAGCCTCAACACGAGCAGTACTTC. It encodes CASTVEPQHEQYF.

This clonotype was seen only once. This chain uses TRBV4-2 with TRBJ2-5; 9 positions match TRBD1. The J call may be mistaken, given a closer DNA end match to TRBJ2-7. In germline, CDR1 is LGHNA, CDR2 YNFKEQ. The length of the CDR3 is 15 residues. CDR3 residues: CASSRERDRVFEQYF. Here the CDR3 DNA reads TGTGCCAGCAGCCGAGAAAGGGACAGGGTGTTCGAGCAGTACTTC.

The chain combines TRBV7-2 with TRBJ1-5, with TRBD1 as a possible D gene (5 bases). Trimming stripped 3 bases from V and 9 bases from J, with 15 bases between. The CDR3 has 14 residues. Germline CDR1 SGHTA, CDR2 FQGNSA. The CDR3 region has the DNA TGTGCCAGCAGCTTGGGGCAGGGTATATGGCCCCAGCATTTT. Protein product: CASSLGQGIWPQHF.

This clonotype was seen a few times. The CDR3 here is CATSRRYF. CDR3 nucleotide sequence: TGTGCCACCAGTCGTCGGTATTTT. J is TRBJ2-3 and V is TRBV15; no definite D call. Per the germline V gene, CDR1 is LNHNV and CDR2 is YYDKDF (reference sequence). The length of the CDR3 is 8 residues. The V and J ends lost 6 bases and 14 bases respectively, with 6 bases between them.

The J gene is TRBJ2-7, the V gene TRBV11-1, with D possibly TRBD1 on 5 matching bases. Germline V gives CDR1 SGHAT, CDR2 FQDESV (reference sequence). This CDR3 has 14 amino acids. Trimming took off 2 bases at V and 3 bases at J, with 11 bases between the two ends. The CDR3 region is CASSLQSGIYEQYF. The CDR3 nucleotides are TGTGCCAGCAGCTTACAGTCAGGGATCTACGAGCAGTACTTC.